This record looks at one TCR beta chain sequence and its context. Its antigen remains unidentified. Base quality data are lacking; no much larger clone is found one base away. This specimen belongs to a study of T cell responses to AZD1222 COVID-19 vaccine (dated by TCRdb to the early 2020s). Study-wide context: TCR sequencing was performed for 233 trial participants, of whom about 200 were given two doses of AZD1222 and some 25 were given two doses of MenACWY control vaccine. Trial participants were enrolled by age into 18-55, 56-69 and 70-plus year subgroups, with roughly 160, 29 and 62 TCR-sequenced participants respectively. The paper as a whole reports these results and caveats: Because no samples from the day 14 peak response were available, repertoires could be characterized only after the peak T cell response. Spike-specific TCR breadth and depth rose significantly after two AZD1222 doses compared with day 0 and with MenACWY recipients. Epitopes outside the regions mutated in the B.1.351 and B.1.1.7 variants were reportedly recognized by nearly half of the unique spike-specific TCRs. Only a handful of AZD1222 recipients were SARS-CoV-2 seropositive at baseline, limiting conclusions about previously exposed vaccinees. The whole spike protein was spanned by vaccine-associated CD4 TCRs, and dominant responses were seen in regions 160-218 and 743-854. The 56-69-year group was small, and its depth increase did not reach significance, likely because of low power. Participants were mostly white British and included more females than males, and it was suggested by the authors that clonal diversity may have been underestimated.

The CDR3 regions of human TCRbeta chains were analyzed by immunosequencing. Concerning the study's data processing: Repertoire TCRs were checked for matches against a reference library of SARS-CoV-2-specific TCRs that had been generated using the MIRA antigen-specificity platform. Breadth was defined as the fraction of unique TCRs that were SARS-CoV-2-associated, and depth was defined as the fraction of total T cells that were SARS-CoV-2-associated. Using the MIRA data, each spike-specific TCR was mapped to the spike region that the TCR reacts to and placed in a CD4 or CD8 class. Log10-transformed breadth and depth values were compared by one-way ANOVA with Sidak's multiple comparisons tests. TCRdb took this table from immuneACCESS and kept in-frame rearrangements with V and J called. Such tables lack part of the clones; where checked against another copy, unresolved V genes explain under half of the gap, and the rest is unexplained. D and trimming come from the DNA, and the V and J calls and clone size come from that table. This sample has 150,000 to 200,000 clones in its table, and around 90% of those were observed once. Of the sample, 1% to 1.4% falls within the top ten clones.

What this sample's time point label stands for: about 28 days (+/-7) after the second vaccine dose. AZD1222 recipients whose second dose came at about 4 weeks and those whose second dose came at about 12 weeks were combined into one group, since spike-specific TCR depth and breadth did not differ between the two schedules. The vaccinee samples were drawn from two UK trials, COV001 and COV002, one of which was a single-blind randomized controlled phase 2/3 trial testing AZD1222 (ChAdOx1 nCoV-19) in healthy adults. For TCRbeta chain sequencing, PBMC samples were collected from trial participants at day 0 and at day 28 after the second dose. From a lookup of the germline V gene, CDR1 and CDR2 are SGHNT and YENEEA. The CDR3 measures 15 amino acids from cysteine to phenylalanine. The entry retains the CDR3 DNA only, 45 bases that are in frame from base 1. Trimming takes 0 bases from V and 1 base from J, and the germline ends sit 9 bases apart.

Recombination connected TRBV11-3 to TRBJ2-5; there is no confident call for the D gene. This sequence originates from an adult who received the AZD1222 COVID-19 vaccine. The sample consisted of peripheral blood, taken 28 days after the second AZD1222 dose. The DNA is as follows: TGTGCCAGCAGCTTAGATGGACGGATCCAAGAGACCCAGTACTTC. This is translated as CASSLDGRIQETQYF.